The present T cell receptor beta chain was sequenced within a study of shared clonotypes between healthy human individuals. Study summary: Per donor, three plates held CD4 naive cells, three held CD4 memory, two held CD8 naive and one held CD8 memory.

The germline gives CDR1 KGHSH, CDR2 LQKENI. V lost 4 bases and J lost 7; bases outside the gene matches: 8. This CDR3 is built from 17 residues. The authors ran the assay at deep level. Profiling relied on immunoSEQ multiplex PCR, and the TCRdb table lists in-frame clones only, not all of them. The table has more than 2,000,000 clones, roughly 92% seen once. The gene calls are TRBV18 and TRBJ2-1; TRBD2 matches at 15 bases. This clonotype was obtained from a man aged 18 to 29 in good health. The sequenced sample consisted of naive CD4+ T cells sorted from blood. Subset reported: CD45RA+ positively selected. The DNA for the CDR3 is TGTGCCAGCTCACTACTTCGGACTAGCGGGAGGGTAAATGAGCAGTTCTTC. Translation gives CASSLLRTSGRVNEQFF.